The 12 T cell receptor beta chains given below trace back to one sample, sequenced in a study of T cell clusters in autoimmune cytopenias. TRB amplification used 250 ng of peripheral blood genomic DNA. TRB rearrangements were amplified by touch-down multiplex PCR with mixed TRB-A/B primers. Reprocessing the multiplex PCR reads, TCRdb reports a single entry for every CDR3 protein and omits DNA. The sample includes 4,000 or so distinct CDR3 sequences. Separately, the same data were catalogued under a study of T cell repertoires in aging, cancer and after chemotherapy.

The sequencing sample was made of peripheral blood. All receptors derive from a human donor with an autoimmune cytopenia or autoimmune hepatitis (not recorded which).

This clonotype is classed as medium-sized by frequency. J is TRBJ2-5 and V is TRBV11-3; as DNA is missing, the TRBD1 call by TCRdb cannot be tested. This CDR3 comprises 17 residues. CDR1 is SGHNT, CDR2 YENEEA, per germline. The CDR3: CASSKGFRDRAQETQYF.

The V and J genes are TRBV12-3 or TRBV12-4 and TRBJ1-6; TCRdb returns TRBD1, unconfirmable since there is no DNA. This CDR3 is built from 14 residues. Here the CDR3 reads CASSLQGSNSPLHF.

In terms of frequency, this clonotype is medium-sized. The rearrangement links TRBV11-3 to TRBJ2-5; there is no DNA to check the TCRdb D call of TRBD1. CDR3 length: 15 residues. Germline values: CDR1 SGHNT, CDR2 YENEEA. The CDR3 is CASSSGQGTWETQYF.

This chain uses TRBV20-1 with TRBJ2-3; TCRdb gives TRBD1 as the D gene, but with no DNA this cannot be confirmed. Germline loops: CDR1 DFQATT, CDR2 SNEGSKA (reference sequence). This CDR3 spans 15 amino acids. CDR3 sequence reads: CSASTERGLTDTQYF.

Considering frequency, this clonotype is medium-sized (0.01 to 0.1%). This chain uses TRBV29-1 with TRBJ2-1; no DNA is available, so the TRBD1 call from TCRdb remains unchecked. Germline loops: CDR1 SQVTM, CDR2 ANQGSEA. This CDR3 has 14 amino acids. CDR3 in amino acids: CSVDSRGVGNEQFF.

The chain is built from TRBV27 and TRBJ1-6; TCRdb selects TRBD1, and the lack of DNA leaves this call unchecked. The length of the CDR3 is 16 residues. Germline-derived CDR1 and CDR2 are MNHEY and SMNVEV (reference sequence). The CDR3 loop is CASSSYTGRYNSPLHF.

The chain carries TRBV6-1 and TRBJ2-2; the D gene TCRdb calls, TRBD2, cannot be checked with no DNA. The germline CDR1 and CDR2 sequences are MNHNS and SASEGT. This CDR3 has 14 residues. The CDR3 sequence: CASRQTPLRGELFF.

The V gene is TRBV18, the J gene TRBJ1-1. Germline V gene lookup returns CDR1 KGHSH and CDR2 LQKENI. The CDR3 is 15 residues long. CDR3 amino acids: CASSPRFRQNTEAFF.

The chain employs TRBV11-3 and TRBJ2-2; the D gene TCRdb calls, TRBD2, cannot be checked with no DNA. CDR1 and CDR2 (germline): SGHNT, YENEEA. This CDR3 has 15 amino acids. The CDR3 is CASSERKGPTGELFF.

The chain has TRBV6-1 and TRBJ1-6; TCRdb lists TRBD1, though no DNA is available to test this call. Germline V gene sequence: CDR1 MNHNS, CDR2 SASEGT. This CDR3 has 14 amino acids. The CDR3 loop reads CASSYSGGNSPLHF.

The chain joins TRBV7-4 to TRBJ1-2; the TCRdb D gene call, TRBD1, has no DNA to confirm it. This CDR3 contains 15 residues. Per germline, CDR1 SGHVT and CDR2 SQSDAQ. The CDR3 loop is CASILYPHQGGGYTF.

The genes are TRBV6-1 and TRBJ1-2. Germline CDR1 reads MNHNS; CDR2 reads SASEGT. The CDR3 is 12 amino acids. The CDR3: CASSANLAFYTF.